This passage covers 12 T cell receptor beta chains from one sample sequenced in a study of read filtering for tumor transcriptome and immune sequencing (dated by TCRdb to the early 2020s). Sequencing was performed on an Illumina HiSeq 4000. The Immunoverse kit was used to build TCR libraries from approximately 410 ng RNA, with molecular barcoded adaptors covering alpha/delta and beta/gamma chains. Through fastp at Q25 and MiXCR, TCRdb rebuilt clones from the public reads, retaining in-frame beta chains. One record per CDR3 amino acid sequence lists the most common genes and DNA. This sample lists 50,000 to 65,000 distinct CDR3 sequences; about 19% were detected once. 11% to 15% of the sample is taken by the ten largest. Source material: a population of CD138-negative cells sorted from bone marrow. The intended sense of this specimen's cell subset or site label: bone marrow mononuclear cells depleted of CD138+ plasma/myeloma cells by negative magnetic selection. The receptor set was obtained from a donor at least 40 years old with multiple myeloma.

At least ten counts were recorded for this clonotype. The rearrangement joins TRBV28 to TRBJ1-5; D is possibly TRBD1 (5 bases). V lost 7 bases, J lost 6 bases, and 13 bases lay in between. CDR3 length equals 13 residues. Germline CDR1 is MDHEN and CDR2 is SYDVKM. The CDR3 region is CASKSGGIQPQHF. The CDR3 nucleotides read TGTGCCAGCAAGTCGGGGGGAATTCAGCCCCAGCATTTT.

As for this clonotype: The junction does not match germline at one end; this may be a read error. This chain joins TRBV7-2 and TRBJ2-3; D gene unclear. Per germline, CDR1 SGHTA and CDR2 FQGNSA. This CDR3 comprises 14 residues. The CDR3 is CACSLRRFGDTQYF. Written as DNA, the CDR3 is TGTGCCTGCAGCCTGCGTCGTTTTGGGGATACGCAGTATTTT.

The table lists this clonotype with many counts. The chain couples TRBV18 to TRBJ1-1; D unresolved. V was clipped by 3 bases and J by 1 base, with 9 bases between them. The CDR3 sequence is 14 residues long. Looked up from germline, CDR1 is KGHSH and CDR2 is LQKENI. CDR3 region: CASSPGLENTEAFF. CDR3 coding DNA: TGTGCCAGCTCACCCGGACTGGAGAACACTGAAGCTTTCTTT.

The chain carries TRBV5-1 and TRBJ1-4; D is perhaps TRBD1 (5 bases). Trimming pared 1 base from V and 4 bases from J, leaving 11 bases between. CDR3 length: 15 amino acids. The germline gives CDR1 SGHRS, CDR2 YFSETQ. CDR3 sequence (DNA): TGCGCCAGCAGCTTGTCGGGGGGGGATAATGAAAAACTGTTTTTT. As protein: CASSLSGGDNEKLFF.

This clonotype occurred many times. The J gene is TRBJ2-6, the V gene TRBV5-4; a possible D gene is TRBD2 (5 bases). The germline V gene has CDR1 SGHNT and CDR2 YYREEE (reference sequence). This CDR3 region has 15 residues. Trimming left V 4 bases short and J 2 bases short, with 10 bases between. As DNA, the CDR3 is TGTGCCAGCAGCCCCCCCGGGACTGGGGCCAACGTCCTGACTTTC. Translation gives CASSPPGTGANVLTF.

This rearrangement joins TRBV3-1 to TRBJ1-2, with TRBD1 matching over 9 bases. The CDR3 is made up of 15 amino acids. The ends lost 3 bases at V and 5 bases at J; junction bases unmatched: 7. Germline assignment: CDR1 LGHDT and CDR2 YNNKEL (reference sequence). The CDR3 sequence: CASSHIQGALYGYTF. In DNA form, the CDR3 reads TGTGCCAGCAGCCACATACAGGGGGCATTATATGGCTACACCTTC.

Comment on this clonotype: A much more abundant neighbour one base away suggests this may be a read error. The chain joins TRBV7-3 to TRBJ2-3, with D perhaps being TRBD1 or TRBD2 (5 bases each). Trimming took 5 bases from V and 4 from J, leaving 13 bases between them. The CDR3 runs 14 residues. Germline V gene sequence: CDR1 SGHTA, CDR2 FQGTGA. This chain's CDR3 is CASSRDGSSDTQYF. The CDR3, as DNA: TGTGCCAGCAGCCGGGACGGTAGCTCAGATACGCAGTATTTT.

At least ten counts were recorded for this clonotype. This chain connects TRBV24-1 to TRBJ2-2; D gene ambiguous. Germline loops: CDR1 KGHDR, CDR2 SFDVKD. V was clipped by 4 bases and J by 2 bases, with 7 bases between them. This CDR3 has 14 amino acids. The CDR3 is CATSESINTGELFF. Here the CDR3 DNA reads TGTGCCACCAGTGAGTCCATAAACACCGGGGAGCTGTTTTTT.

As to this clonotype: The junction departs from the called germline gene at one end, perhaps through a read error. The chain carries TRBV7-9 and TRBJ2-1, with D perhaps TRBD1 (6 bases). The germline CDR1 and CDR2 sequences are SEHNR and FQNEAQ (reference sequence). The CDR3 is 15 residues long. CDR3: CASSLAQSSRGKQSF. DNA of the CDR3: TGTGCCAGCAGCTTAGCGCAGTCCTCCAGGGGAAAGCAGTCCTTC.

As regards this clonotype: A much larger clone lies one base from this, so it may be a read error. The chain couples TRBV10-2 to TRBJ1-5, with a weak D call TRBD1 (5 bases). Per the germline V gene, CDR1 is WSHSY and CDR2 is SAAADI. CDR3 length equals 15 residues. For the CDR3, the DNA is TGCGCCAGCAACTACCAGGGACCTAGCAATCCGCCCCAGCATTTT. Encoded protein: CASNYQGPSNPPQHF.

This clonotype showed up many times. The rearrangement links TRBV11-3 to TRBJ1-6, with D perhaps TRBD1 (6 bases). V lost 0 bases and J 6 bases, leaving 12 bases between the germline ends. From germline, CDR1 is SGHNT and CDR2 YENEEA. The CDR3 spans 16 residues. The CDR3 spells CASSLEGGRGNSPLHF. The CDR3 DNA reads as TGTGCCAGCAGCTTAGAGGGGGGCAGGGGTAATTCACCCCTCCACTTT.

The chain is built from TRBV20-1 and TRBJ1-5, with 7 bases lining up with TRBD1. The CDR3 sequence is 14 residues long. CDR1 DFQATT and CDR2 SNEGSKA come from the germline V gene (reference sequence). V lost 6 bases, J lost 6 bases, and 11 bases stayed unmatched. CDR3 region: CSALSRGMGQPQHF. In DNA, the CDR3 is TGCAGTGCGCTGAGCAGGGGGATGGGTCAGCCCCAGCATTTT.